The clone carrying this TCR beta chain was counted a few times. Its antigen remains unknown. Unmatched junction bases numbered 7, after V lost 1 base and J lost 3 bases. This CDR3 has 16 residues. Germline CDR1 is LGHNT and CDR2 is FRNRAP. The source of the sample is a study of T cell repertoires in cytomegalovirus infection. On the study more broadly: Both CMV infection and a matching HLA type were indicated by public TCR beta signatures. General study findings and limits: CMV carriers having the relevant HLA were flagged by cumulative public TCR beta family frequency. HLA-C-restricted, CMV-specific TCR beta clonotypes were dominant ex vivo.

TCRdb called the reads again in MiXCR, with one record for every CDR3 protein. The profile covers under 300,000 distinct CDR3 sequences, with about a sixth appearing a single time and approximately 51% taken by the ten largest. The receptor was isolated from a human donor in good health (CMV status not recorded). Some clones in this sample may be carry-over from other donors' samples. The rearrangement links TRBV12-5 to TRBJ2-3; 7 bases fit TRBD2. The sample comprised CD8+ T cells from PBMCs. CDR3 in amino acids: CASGLDPPRETDTQYF. The CDR3 DNA reads as TGTGCTAGTGGTTTGGACCCCCCGCGGGAGACAGATACGCAGTATTTT.